Below, 18 T cell receptor beta chains from the same sample are listed, as sequenced in a study of radiation and T cells in renal cell carcinoma (dated by TCRdb to 2018 to 2020). The library was produced with the immunoSEQ multiplex PCR assay. TCRdb carries this immuneACCESS record with in-frame sequences only. Its versions omit some clonotypes, under half of them owing to an unresolved V gene in the studies checked, with the rest unexplained. The sample table contains 4,000 to 6,500 clones; only one count was recorded for roughly three fifths of them. The ten top clones hold around 53% of the sample. The sample's time point, from its label and the paper: tumor resected at nephrectomy. The treatment or condition label corresponds to: 15 Gy SBRT to primary tumor, nephrectomy 4 weeks later. Sequencing used tumor tissue, obtained from a patient whose treatment included radiotherapy and nephrectomy. These TCRs come from a man between 60 and 70 years old with renal cell carcinoma.

This chain joins TRBV28 and TRBJ2-1; D possibly corresponds to TRBD2 (5 bases). The V end lost 1 base, the J end lost 5 bases, and 12 bases lay between the germline ends. Germline V gene lookup returns CDR1 MDHEN and CDR2 SYDVKM. The CDR3 runs to 15 residues. CDR3: CASSLLRTGNNEQFF. DNA of the CDR3: TGTGCCAGCAGTTTATTAAGGACTGGAAACAATGAGCAGTTCTTC.

The rearrangement links TRBV15 to TRBJ2-7, with 9 bases fitting TRBD2. The J segment lost 0 bases and the V segment lost 1 base, leaving 7 bases of the junction unmatched. The CDR3 is 17 amino acids. Germline lookup yields CDR1 LNHNV and CDR2 YYDKDF (reference sequence). CDR3 sequence reads: CATSRVGSGGSSYEQYF. Here the CDR3 DNA reads TGTGCCACCAGCAGAGTGGGGAGCGGGGGGAGCTCCTACGAGCAGTACTTC. Looking up the rest from reference TRBV15 and TRBJ2-7 gives the full variable domain: DAMVIQNPRYQVTQFGKPVTLSCSQTLNHNVMYWYQQKSSQAPKLLFHYYDKDFNNEADTPDNFQSRRPNTSFCFLDIRSPGLGDTAMYLCATSRVGSGGSSYEQYFGPGTRLTVT.

The V gene is TRBV15, the J gene TRBJ2-2; weak D call: TRBD2 (6 bases). The length of the CDR3 is 15 residues. CDR1 and CDR2 from the germline V gene are LNHNV and YYDKDF (reference sequence). Deletions cut 4 bases from V and 6 bases from J, with 15 bases between. CDR3 region: CATSIGRRESGELFF. In nucleotides, the CDR3 is TGTGCCACCAGCATCGGGCGGAGGGAATCCGGGGAGCTGTTTTTT.

There are a few counts of this clone. The CDR3, as DNA: TGTGCCAGCAAAGAGGCCGGGACAGGGGTGTACGAGCAGTACTTC. It codes for CASKEAGTGVYEQYF. This chain uses TRBV11-2 with TRBJ2-7; TRBD1 matches at 10 bases. V was clipped by 7 bases and J by 4 bases; unmatched bases: 10. The V gene's germline CDR1 is SGHAT and CDR2 FQNNGV. This CDR3 spans 15 amino acids.

This clone is medium-sized within its sample. The V gene is TRBV5-4, the J gene TRBJ2-7; possibly TRBD1 for D (7 bases). The V end lost 4 bases, the J end lost 1 base, and 21 bases lay between the germline ends. Germline CDR1 SGHNT, CDR2 YYREEE (reference sequence). The CDR3 is 17 residues long. In DNA form, the CDR3 reads TGTGCCAGCAGCCTGAGGAGGGGGCTTAGCGGTTCCTACGAGCAGTACTTC. Protein sequence: CASSLRRGLSGSYEQYF.

This clone was recorded a few times. J is TRBJ2-7 and V is TRBV5-1, with D possibly matching TRBD1 (6 bases). The CDR3 sequence is 13 residues long. Germline V gene sequence: CDR1 SGHRS, CDR2 YFSETQ. V was trimmed by 4 bases and J by 3 bases, leaving 11 bases between them. Here the CDR3 DNA reads TGCGCCAGCAGCCTATCGACAGGCTACGAGCAGTACTTC. It yields the protein CASSLSTGYEQYF.

The chain is built from TRBV28 and TRBJ2-7, with TRBD1 identical over 11 bases. Germline CDR1 and CDR2: MDHEN and SYDVKM. This CDR3 has 14 amino acids. V was pared by 6 bases and J by 3 bases, with 4 bases of the junction left unmatched. The CDR3 reads CASRRTGGYYEQYF. The CDR3 DNA is TGTGCCAGCAGACGGACAGGGGGCTACTACGAGCAGTACTTC.

This CDR3 reads CASSFSQASEQYF. The CDR3 DNA follows: TGTGCCAGCAGTTTCTCACAGGCGAGCGAGCAGTACTTC. This chain links TRBV27 with TRBJ2-5, with a weak D call TRBD1 (5 bases). The J call is in doubt because the DNA end fits TRBJ2-7 better. Germline lookup yields CDR1 MNHEY and CDR2 SMNVEV (reference sequence). This CDR3 region has 13 residues.

The rearrangement joins TRBV6-5 to TRBJ1-2, with a weak D call TRBD1 (5 bases). Trimming pared 2 bases from V and 2 bases from J, leaving 9 bases between. The CDR3 is 14 amino acids. CDR1 and CDR2 (germline): MNHEY, SVGAGI. CDR3 residues: CASSYTGSNYGYTF. In nucleotides, the CDR3 is TGTGCCAGCAGTTACACAGGTTCAAACTATGGCTACACCTTC.

In this sample, this clone is large. This chain joins TRBV5-5 and TRBJ1-4; TRBD1 aligns across 9 bases. V gave up 4 bases and J gave up 0 bases; unmatched junction bases: 7. The CDR3 covers 17 residues. Germline CDR1 is SGHKS and CDR2 is YYEKEE (reference sequence). CDR3 sequence reads: CASSRGQGVATNEKLFF. In DNA form, the CDR3 reads TGTGCCAGCAGCCGGGGACAGGGAGTTGCAACTAATGAAAAACTGTTTTTT.

On this clone: The junction departs from germline at one end; a sequencing error may be responsible. This rearrangement joins TRBV7-7 to TRBJ1-5; no definite D call. This CDR3 has 13 amino acids. CDR1 is SSHAT and CDR2 is FNYEAQ in the germline V gene (reference sequence). The CDR3 DNA reads as TGTGCTAGCAGCTTAGAGCTTGGTCAGCCCCAGCATTTT. Its protein product is CASSLELGQPQHF.

The chain recombines TRBV6-4 with TRBJ2-2; D not resolved. Germline V lookup: CDR1 MRHNA, CDR2 SNTAGT. V was clipped by 5 bases and J by 2 bases, with 9 bases between them. The CDR3 runs to 14 residues. In DNA, the CDR3 is TGTGCCAGCAGTCTAGAATCAAACACCGGGGAGCTGTTTTTT. Residues: CASSLESNTGELFF.

This clone has just a few counts. V is TRBV4-3 and J is TRBJ1-2; D remains ambiguous. V shed 4 bases and J shed 1 base, with 16 bases lying between them. Germline loops: CDR1 LGHNA, CDR2 YSLEER. The CDR3 has 16 amino acids. The CDR3 coding sequence is TGCGCCAGCAGCCCTACCGTGGGTAATTATAACTATGGCTACACCTTC. Translating gives CASSPTVGNYNYGYTF.

This clone was picked up a small number of times. The chain has TRBV5-1 and TRBJ2-3; 10 bases map to TRBD2. The CDR3 has 14 residues. The V gene's germline CDR1 is SGHRS and CDR2 YFSETQ. V dropped 5 bases and J dropped 1; count of bases not matched to a gene: 1. As DNA, the CDR3 is TGCGCCAGCAGAACTAGCGGGGGCACAGATACGCAGTATTTT. It is translated as CASRTSGGTDTQYF.

A few counts support this clone. V usage is TRBV2 and J usage is TRBJ2-7; D possibly uses TRBD1 or TRBD2 (5 bases each). V lost 10 bases, J lost 5 bases, and 15 bases lay in between. Germline V gives CDR1 SNHLY, CDR2 FYNNEI. CDR3 length equals 12 residues. The DNA for the CDR3 is TGTGCCACCACCGGGACCCCCGACGAGCAGTACTTC. Protein: CATTGTPDEQYF.

In this sample, this clone is medium-sized. The V and J genes are TRBV12-5 and TRBJ1-1, with 7 bases lining up with TRBD1. CDR3 length: 14 residues. In germline, CDR1 is LGHNT, CDR2 FRNRAP. Unmatched junction bases numbered 10, after V lost 5 bases and J lost 7 bases. The DNA for the CDR3 is TGTGCTAGTGGTCCCTCCAGGGGGTTGGGTGAAGCTTTCTTT. Encoded protein: CASGPSRGLGEAFF.

This sequence joins TRBV2 and TRBJ1-1, with unresolved D. The V end was cut by 6 bases, the J end by 1 base, with 6 bases between. The CDR3 loop spans 12 amino acids. Germline values: CDR1 SNHLY, CDR2 FYNNEI. CDR3 residues: CASRMTNTEAFF. CDR3 bases: TGTGCCAGCAGGATGACGAACACTGAAGCTTTCTTT. The full variable domain, rest sourced from reference TRBV2 and TRBJ1-1, is EPEVTQTPSHQVTQMGQEVILRCVPISNHLYFYWYRQILGQKVEFLVSFYNNEISEKSEIFDDQFSVERPDGSNFTLKIRSTKLEDSAMYFCASRMTNTEAFFGQGTRLTVV.

The chain links TRBV4-3 to TRBJ2-7; 7 nucleotides line up with TRBD1. Germline lookup yields CDR1 LGHNA and CDR2 YSLEER. The CDR3 is 13 amino acids. V shed 4 bases, J shed 3 bases, and the junction held 3 bases outside the gene matches. As DNA, the CDR3 is TGCGCCAGCAGCCTAACAGGGGACTACGAGCAGTACTTC. It translates to CASSLTGDYEQYF.